This T cell receptor (beta chain) was sequenced in a study of T cells in Graves' hyperthyroidism and ophthalmopathy. As for this clonotype: Its antigen is unidentified.

Overall study findings and caveats: Ophthalmopathy stood apart from stable hyperthyroidism in a 13 V-J model.

The source material, RNA transcripts, was used to amplify TCR beta CDR3 regions. Carried out on the TCR CDR3, a first-round RT-PCR used the HTBI primer set. TCRdb reanalysed the multiplex PCR reads using MiXCR and keeps one entry per CDR3 protein. The data show 300,000 to 400,000 distinct CDR3 sequences, about 21% seen once. Fresh peripheral blood, 10 ml, yielded the PBMCs. Sequencing was performed on blood. This receptor was taken from a woman between 50 and 59 years old with Graves' hyperthyroidism.

The CDR3 DNA sequence: TGTGCCAGCAGCCAAGCGGCAGTGGGCTACGAGCAGTACTTC. It codes for CASSQAAVGYEQYF. The chain combines TRBV4-2 with TRBJ2-7; no clear D gene. V gave up 1 base and J gave up 3 bases, with 10 bases separating them. This CDR3 comprises 14 residues. Germline V lookup: CDR1 LGHNA, CDR2 YNFKEQ.